The 32 T cell receptor beta chains in this list originate from one sample, sequenced in a study of blood T cell repertoires in COVID-19. Measured with immunoSEQ multiplex PCR; TCRdb has only the in-frame clones, and not every one. The table includes some 160,000 clones, roughly 90% detected once. Material for sequencing was peripheral blood. The receptors were gathered from a man aged 18-30 years with COVID-19, enrolled during active disease.

The J gene is TRBJ1-2, the V gene TRBV5-1; D uncertain. The CDR3 loop spans 12 amino acids. Trimming took 7 bases from V and 4 from J, leaving 11 bases between them. The germline V gene has CDR1 SGHRS and CDR2 YFSETQ. The CDR3 region has the DNA TGCGCCAGCGCCGTGAACGGCTATGGCTACACCTTC. Translated: CASAVNGYGYTF.

The rearrangement joins TRBV6-1 to TRBJ2-5; 10 bases line up with TRBD1. This CDR3 has 15 amino acids. Germline V gives CDR1 MNHNS, CDR2 SASEGT. Germline trimming cut 3 bases from V and 5 bases from J; bases unmatched to any gene: 6. CDR3 DNA: TGTGCCAGCAGTGATAGGACAGGGGGTAGGGAGACCCAGTACTTC. Protein sequence: CASSDRTGGRETQYF.

This clone has more than one count but fewer than ten. The chain is built from TRBV4-1 and TRBJ1-1; 7 bases line up with TRBD1. Trimming at V came to 2 bases and at J to 1 base, leaving 10 bases not matched to a gene. The CDR3 is 17 amino acids. CDR1 is MGHRA and CDR2 is YSYEKL in the germline V gene. The CDR3 protein is CASSQFITGVSNTEAFF. CDR3 coding DNA: TGCGCCAGCAGCCAATTTATAACAGGGGTTTCGAACACTGAAGCTTTCTTT.

The chain is built from TRBV5-6 and TRBJ1-5; TRBD1 matches at 8 bases. The ends lost 3 bases at V and 6 bases at J; junction bases unmatched: 8. The CDR3 is 15 amino acids. CDR1 SGHDT and CDR2 YYEEEE come from the germline V gene. The CDR3 spells CASSWGQGAGQPQHF. Here the CDR3 DNA reads TGTGCCAGCAGCTGGGGGCAGGGGGCAGGTCAGCCCCAGCATTTT.

This sequence joins TRBV28 and TRBJ1-5; maybe TRBD1 (6 bases). Germline loops: CDR1 MDHEN, CDR2 SYDVKM. The CDR3 covers 15 residues. The V end was cut by 3 bases, the J end by 5 bases, with 14 bases between. CDR3 bases: TGTGCCAGCAGTTTGAACAAGAGGGGGTATCAGCCCCAGCATTTT. As protein: CASSLNKRGYQPQHF. The whole variable domain, filled in from reference TRBV28 and TRBJ1-5, reads DVKVTQSSRYLVKRTGEKVFLECVQDMDHENMFWYRQDPGLGLRLIYFSYDVKMKEKGDIPEGYSVSREKKERFSLILESASTNQTSMYLCASSLNKRGYQPQHFGDGTRLSIL.

The gene calls are TRBV6-6 and TRBJ1-2; TRBD1 is a possible D gene (6 bases). The V end was cut by 5 bases, the J end by 4 bases, with 11 bases between. The germline V gene encodes CDR1 MNHNY and CDR2 SVGAGI (reference sequence). The CDR3 is 13 amino acids. This CDR3 is CASSPQGFYGYTF. As DNA, the CDR3 is TGTGCCAGCAGTCCCCAGGGGTTCTATGGCTACACCTTC.

This clone was counted between two and nine times. The chain carries TRBV27 and TRBJ1-1, with D uncertain. CDR3 size: 13 residues. V was shortened by 4 bases and J by 0 bases, with 6 bases between the two germline ends. Germline lookup yields CDR1 MNHEY and CDR2 SMNVEV (reference sequence). The CDR3 DNA reads as TGTGCCAGCAGTTCGAGGATGAACACTGAAGCTTTCTTT. This gives the protein CASSSRMNTEAFF.

This clone appeared once. The J gene is TRBJ2-1, the V gene TRBV19, with 9 bases fitting TRBD2. The germline V gene has CDR1 LNHDA and CDR2 SQIVND (reference sequence). The J segment lost 4 bases and the V segment lost 5 bases, leaving 9 bases of the junction unmatched. This CDR3 has 16 amino acids. The DNA of the CDR3 is TGTGCCAGTAGTTATCGGCCTAGCGGGGAATACAATGAGCAGTTCTTC. It specifies CASSYRPSGEYNEQFF.

The chain recombines TRBV27 with TRBJ2-7, with D unresolved. The V gene's germline CDR1 is MNHEY and CDR2 SMNVEV (reference sequence). CDR3 size: 11 residues. V lost 4 bases, J lost 2 bases, and 3 bases lay in between. CDR3 amino acids: CASSSTYEQYF. The DNA for the CDR3 is TGTGCCAGCAGTTCAACCTACGAGCAGTACTTC.

The table lists this clone with a count of one. The chain employs TRBV7-8 and TRBJ2-2, with 10 bases lining up with TRBD2. J lost 6 bases, V lost 7 bases, and 11 bases had no gene match. The CDR3 loop spans 16 amino acids. Germline V gene lookup returns CDR1 SGHVS and CDR2 FQNEAQ. The CDR3 reads CASNAVLAGAAGELFF. CDR3 sequence (DNA): TGTGCCAGCAACGCCGTCCTAGCGGGAGCAGCCGGGGAGCTGTTTTTT.

Notes on this clone: This sample also contains other DNA sequences that code for the same CDR3. The J gene is TRBJ1-6, the V gene TRBV7-8, with 7 bases aligning to TRBD1. Germline CDR1 SGHVS, CDR2 FQNEAQ. The trim removed 1 base at V and 7 bases at J, leaving 4 bases unmatched. This CDR3 has 15 amino acids. The CDR3: CASSLVGTDNSPLHF. CDR3 DNA sequence: TGTGCCAGCAGCTTAGTAGGGACAGACAATTCACCCCTCCACTTT.

The chain employs TRBV27 and TRBJ1-2; 10 nucleotides line up with TRBD1. With V trimmed by 6 bases and J by 7 bases, 11 bases remained unmatched. This CDR3 contains 15 residues. Germline assignment: CDR1 MNHEY and CDR2 SMNVEV (reference sequence). CDR3 sequence reads: CASSPGQGGERGYTF. The CDR3 bases are TGTGCCAGCAGCCCAGGACAGGGGGGGGAGCGTGGCTACACCTTC.

With respect to this clone: Sequence at one end of the junction differs from germline and may be a read error. J is TRBJ1-4 and V is TRBV30, with D tentatively TRBD1 (5 bases). The CDR3 has 14 amino acids. Germline V gives CDR1 GTSNPN, CDR2 SVGIG (reference sequence). The CDR3: CAWSVRREDEKLLF. CDR3 nucleotides: TGTGCCTGGAGTGTTCGCAGGGAGGACGAAAAACTGCTTTTT. The full variable domain, in which reference TRBV30 and TRBJ1-4 provide the parts outside the CDR3, is SQTIHQWPATLVQPVGSPLSLECTVEGTSNPNLYWYRQAAGRGLQLLFYSVGIGQISSEVPQNLSASRPQDRQFILSSKKLLLSDSGFYLCAWSVRREDEKLLFGSGTQLSVL.

The chain has TRBV5-1 and TRBJ2-1; 9 bases are shared with TRBD1. The CDR3 consists of 15 residues. Germline V gene lookup returns CDR1 SGHRS and CDR2 YFSETQ. Trimming took 4 bases from V and 8 from J; bases not matched to a gene: 10. The CDR3 loop is CASSVGTGPSHEQFF. The CDR3 DNA is TGCGCCAGCAGCGTGGGGACAGGGCCCAGCCATGAGCAGTTCTTC.

This sequence joins TRBV2 and TRBJ1-5; possibly TRBD1 for D (5 bases). CDR1 SNHLY and CDR2 FYNNEI come from the germline V gene. The CDR3 spans 14 residues. With 3 bases removed from V and 1 base from J, the gap between germline ends came to 7 bases. CDR3: CASSEAGSNQPQHF. For the CDR3, the DNA is TGTGCCAGCAGTGAGGCAGGGAGCAATCAGCCCCAGCATTTT.

V is TRBV10-3 and J is TRBJ1-2, with TRBD1 matching over 7 bases. Trimming at V came to 3 bases and at J to 8 bases, leaving 6 bases not matched to a gene. Germline V gives CDR1 ENHRY, CDR2 SYGVKD. This CDR3 comprises 13 residues. In nucleotides, the CDR3 is TGTGCCATCAGTGATCTAGGGGGCGCGGGCTACACCTTC. Its protein is CAISDLGGAGYTF.

The V and J genes are TRBV29-1 and TRBJ2-7, with a tentative D call TRBD1 (6 bases). Between the trimmed V and J ends, which lost 8 bases and 5 bases, there was a span of 19 bases. The CDR3 has 13 residues. Germline V gene sequence: CDR1 SQVTM, CDR2 ANQGSEA. The CDR3 reads CSIRLGGRNEQYF. CDR3 in DNA: TGCAGCATTCGATTAGGGGGAAGGAACGAGCAGTACTTC.

This chain links TRBV7-3 with TRBJ2-1; 7 nucleotides match TRBD1. Germline CDR1 and CDR2: SGHTA and FQGTGA. The CDR3 is 14 residues long. Trimming removed 5 bases from V and 9 bases from J; junction bases left unmatched: 10. The CDR3 coding sequence is TGTGCCAGCAGCCCAACAGGGGTGAGGAGTGAGCAGTTCTTC. The encoded protein is CASSPTGVRSEQFF.

This clone was picked up one time. The V gene is TRBV24-1, the J gene TRBJ2-3; D is perhaps TRBD2 (6 bases). This CDR3 region has 15 residues. V was trimmed by 5 bases and J by 6 bases, leaving 17 bases between them. Germline loops: CDR1 KGHDR, CDR2 SFDVKD. CDR3 sequence reads: CATSGLRDSSDTQYF. The CDR3, as DNA: TGTGCCACCAGTGGCCTCCGGGACTCTTCGGATACGCAGTATTTT.

This chain connects TRBV28 to TRBJ1-2, with D possibly TRBD1 on 6 matching bases. CDR1 is MDHEN, CDR2 SYDVKM, per germline. This CDR3 has 14 residues. V was shortened by 5 bases and J by 7 bases, with 17 bases between the two germline ends. The CDR3 reads CASSRHRQETGYTF. CDR3 in DNA: TGTGCCAGCAGTCGGCACCGACAGGAAACTGGCTACACCTTC.

This chain uses TRBV2 with TRBJ1-4; TRBD1 agrees at 7 bases. The CDR3 spans 14 residues. In germline, CDR1 is SNHLY, CDR2 FYNNEI. V shed 7 bases and J 0 bases; nucleotides not matched to a gene: 2. Here the CDR3 DNA reads TGTGCCAGCAACAGGGGACCAACTAATGAAAAACTGTTTTTT. Protein product: CASNRGPTNEKLFF.

This clone was detected only once. The V gene is TRBV28, the J gene TRBJ1-2, with a weak D call TRBD1 (6 bases). The CDR3 contains 15 residues. The germline CDR1 and CDR2 sequences are MDHEN and SYDVKM. Trimming removed 1 base from V and 4 bases from J, with 13 bases in between. The chain's CDR3 is CASSLLGALPYGYTF. CDR3 DNA: TGTGCCAGCAGTTTATTGGGGGCGCTTCCCTATGGCTACACCTTC.

This rearrangement joins TRBV19 to TRBJ1-4; D remains ambiguous. Germline CDR1 reads LNHDA; CDR2 reads SQIVND (reference sequence). This CDR3 has 15 residues. V lost 6 bases and J lost 0, with 11 bases in between. CDR3 protein: CASSLGGATNEKLFF. In nucleotides, the CDR3 is TGTGCCAGTAGCCTAGGAGGTGCAACTAATGAAAAACTGTTTTTT.

J is TRBJ1-2 and V is TRBV29-1; D not certain. Germline values: CDR1 SQVTM, CDR2 ANQGSEA. This CDR3 has 11 residues. With 2 bases removed from V and 8 bases from J, the gap between germline ends came to 9 bases. The CDR3 reads CSVEPGSGYTF. The CDR3 DNA follows: TGCAGCGTTGAACCGGGTAGCGGCTACACCTTC. Filled out from reference TRBV29-1 and TRBJ1-2, the complete variable domain reads SAVISQKPSRDICQRGTSLTIQCQVDSQVTMMFWYRQQPGQSLTLIATANQGSEATYESGFVIDKFPISRPNLTFSTLTVSNMSPEDSSIYLCSVEPGSGYTFGSGTRLTVV.

This chain joins TRBV7-9 and TRBJ2-1, with 13 bases aligning to TRBD2. Germline V lookup: CDR1 SEHNR, CDR2 FQNEAQ (reference sequence). The CDR3 contains 16 residues. V dropped 6 bases and J dropped 6; count of bases not matched to a gene: 8. The CDR3 sequence is CASRSKLAGGPNEQFF. Here the CDR3 DNA reads TGTGCCAGCAGATCGAAACTAGCGGGAGGGCCCAATGAGCAGTTCTTC.

The rearrangement links TRBV28 to TRBJ1-5; D gene unclear. The CDR3 contains 15 residues. V was pared by 6 bases and J by 5 bases, with 17 bases between. Looked up from germline, CDR1 is MDHEN and CDR2 is SYDVKM. Written as DNA, the CDR3 is TGTGCCAGCAGAAGTACCCTACTCGGGTATCAGCCCCAGCATTTT. Translated: CASRSTLLGYQPQHF.

This sequence joins TRBV5-6 and TRBJ1-3, with 9 bases aligning to TRBD1. Trimming removed 2 bases from V and 2 bases from J; junction bases left unmatched: 2. The CDR3 consists of 15 residues. CDR1 and CDR2 (germline): SGHDT, YYEEEE. The CDR3 spells CASSFGTGTGNTIYF. The CDR3 DNA reads TGTGCCAGCAGCTTCGGGACAGGGACTGGAAACACCATATATTTT.

This chain connects TRBV28 to TRBJ2-3; D might be TRBD1 (6 bases). CDR3 length: 12 amino acids. Germline V gene data show CDR1 as MDHEN and CDR2 as SYDVKM. The germline V and J ends were trimmed by 11 bases and 2 bases, with 11 bases remaining between them. DNA for the CDR3: TGTGCCTACAGGGATGACACAGATACGCAGTATTTT. This translates into CAYRDDTDTQYF.

The gene calls are TRBV5-1 and TRBJ1-1; D remains ambiguous. The V gene's germline CDR1 is SGHRS and CDR2 YFSETQ. The CDR3 sequence is 12 residues long. Trimming left V 6 bases short and J 1 base short, with 7 bases between. The CDR3: CASKEGNTEAFF. The CDR3 DNA is TGCGCCAGCAAGGAGGGGAACACTGAAGCTTTCTTT.

This chain links TRBV7-2 with TRBJ1-2; D gene ambiguous. This CDR3 has 16 amino acids. V dropped 0 bases and J dropped 4 bases, with 15 bases sitting between them. Germline CDR1 is SGHTA and CDR2 is FQGNSA. The CDR3 DNA sequence: TGTGCCAGCAGCTTAGCTGGCCCGGGTTCGAGCTATGGCTACACCTTC. It specifies CASSLAGPGSSYGYTF.

Only a few counts were recorded for this clone. The chain combines TRBV5-1 with TRBJ2-7; TRBD2 is a possible D gene (6 bases). CDR1 is SGHRS, CDR2 YFSETQ, per germline. V was clipped by 0 bases and J by 7 bases, with 11 bases between them. This CDR3 has 13 amino acids. Here the CDR3 reads CASSLGQRAEQYF. The CDR3 DNA follows: TGCGCCAGCAGCTTGGGACAGCGGGCAGAGCAGTACTTC.

The sample holds one count of this clone. CDR3 amino acids: CASSLQGASYNEQFF. CDR3 in DNA: TGTGCCAGCAGCCTGCAGGGGGCTAGCTACAATGAGCAGTTCTTC. J is TRBJ2-1 and V is TRBV7-6, with 8 bases aligning to TRBD1. V lost 5 bases, J lost 3 bases, and 6 bases stayed unmatched. Germline loops: CDR1 SGHVS, CDR2 FNYEAQ. This CDR3 is 15 amino acids long.